The clone carrying this T cell receptor beta chain was picked up a small number of times. The V end was cut by 3 bases, the J end by 1 base, with 7 bases between. Germline lookup yields CDR1 GTSNPN and CDR2 SVGIG (reference sequence). CDR3 length: 12 residues. These data are taken from a study of T cells after yellow fever vaccination. TCRdb reprocessed the 5' RACE reads with MiXCR, giving one entry per CDR3 protein. The top ten hold less than 20% of the sample, which has a few hundred thousand distinct CDR3 sequences, roughly 12% seen once. The receptor comes from a man aged 18 to 29 who received the YFV17D yellow fever vaccine. The sample here was PBMCs, taken on the day of the first yellow fever vaccination. V gene TRBV30 combines with J gene TRBJ2-7; D is tentatively TRBD1 or TRBD2 (5 bases each). As DNA, the CDR3 is TGTGCCTGGAGAGGGGAGTCCTACGAGCAGTACTTC. Its protein is CAWRGESYEQYF.